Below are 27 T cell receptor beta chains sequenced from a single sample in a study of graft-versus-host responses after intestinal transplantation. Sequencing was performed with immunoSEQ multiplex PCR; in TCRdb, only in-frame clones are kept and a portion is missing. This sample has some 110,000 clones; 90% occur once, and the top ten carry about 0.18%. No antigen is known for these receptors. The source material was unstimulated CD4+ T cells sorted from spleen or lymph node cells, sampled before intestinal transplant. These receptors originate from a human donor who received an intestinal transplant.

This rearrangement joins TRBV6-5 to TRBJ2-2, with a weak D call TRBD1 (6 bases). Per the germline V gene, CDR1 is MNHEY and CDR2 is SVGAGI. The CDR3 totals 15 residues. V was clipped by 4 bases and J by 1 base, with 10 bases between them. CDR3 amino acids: CASSWTVLNTGELFF. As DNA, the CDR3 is TGTGCCAGCAGTTGGACAGTTTTGAACACCGGGGAGCTGTTTTTT.

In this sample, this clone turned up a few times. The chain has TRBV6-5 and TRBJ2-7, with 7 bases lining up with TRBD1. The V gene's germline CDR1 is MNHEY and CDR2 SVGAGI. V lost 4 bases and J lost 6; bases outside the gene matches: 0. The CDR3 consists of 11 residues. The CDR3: CASSSGGEQYF. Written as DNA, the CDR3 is TGTGCCAGCAGTTCAGGGGGCGAGCAGTACTTC.

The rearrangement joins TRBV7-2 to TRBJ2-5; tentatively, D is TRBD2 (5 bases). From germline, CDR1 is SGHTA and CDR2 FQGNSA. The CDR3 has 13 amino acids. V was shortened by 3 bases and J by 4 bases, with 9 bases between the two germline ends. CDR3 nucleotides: TGTGCCAGCAGCTTTCCGGGATCAGAGACCCAGTACTTC. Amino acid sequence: CASSFPGSETQYF.

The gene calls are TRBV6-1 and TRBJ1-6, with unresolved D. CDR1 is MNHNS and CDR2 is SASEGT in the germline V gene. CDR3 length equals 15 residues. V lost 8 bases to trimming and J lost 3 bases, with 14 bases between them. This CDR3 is CASSLEALYNSPLHF. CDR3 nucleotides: TGTGCCAGCTCCCTCGAGGCGCTCTATAATTCACCCCTCCACTTT.

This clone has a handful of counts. In DNA form, the CDR3 reads TGTGCCAGCAGTTACAAACGGCGAGGGGAAGCTTTCTTT. Its protein product is CASSYKRRGEAFF. The J gene is TRBJ1-1, the V gene TRBV6-5; D is unclear. CDR3 length: 13 residues. Germline V CDR1 and CDR2: MNHEY, SVGAGI. V was pared by 2 bases and J by 8 bases, with 12 bases between.

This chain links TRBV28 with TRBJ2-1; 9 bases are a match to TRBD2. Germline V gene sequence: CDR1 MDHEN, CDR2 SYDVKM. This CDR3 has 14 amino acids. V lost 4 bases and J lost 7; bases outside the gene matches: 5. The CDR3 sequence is CASSSGLAWNEQFF. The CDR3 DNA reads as TGTGCCAGCAGTTCCGGACTAGCGTGGAATGAGCAGTTCTTC.

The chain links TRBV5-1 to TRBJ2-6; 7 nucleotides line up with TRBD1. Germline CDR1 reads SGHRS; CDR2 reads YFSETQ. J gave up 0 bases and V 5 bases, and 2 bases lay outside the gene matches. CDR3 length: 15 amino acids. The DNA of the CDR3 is TGCGCCAGCAGTAAGGGGGCCTCTGGGGCCAACGTCCTGACTTTC. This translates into CASSKGASGANVLTF.

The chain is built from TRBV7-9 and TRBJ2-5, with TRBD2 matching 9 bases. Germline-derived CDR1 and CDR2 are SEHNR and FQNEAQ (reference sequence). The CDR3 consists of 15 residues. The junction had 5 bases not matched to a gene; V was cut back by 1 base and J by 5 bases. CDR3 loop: CASSLGGGAGETQYF. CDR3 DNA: TGTGCCAGCAGCTTAGGCGGGGGGGCAGGTGAGACCCAGTACTTC.

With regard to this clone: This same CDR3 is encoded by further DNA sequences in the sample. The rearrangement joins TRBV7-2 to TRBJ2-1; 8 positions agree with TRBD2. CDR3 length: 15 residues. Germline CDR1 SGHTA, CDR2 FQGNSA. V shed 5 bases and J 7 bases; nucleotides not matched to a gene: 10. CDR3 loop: CASSREGPGGNEQFF. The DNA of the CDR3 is TGTGCCAGCAGCCGCGAGGGACCGGGGGGGAATGAGCAGTTCTTC.

The CDR3 DNA reads TGTGCCAGCAGTCCAAACCGTTTCCGGGACAGTAGCCTGCGTGAAAAACTGTTTTTT. The encoded protein is CASSPNRFRDSSLREKLFF. The genes are TRBV27 and TRBJ1-4, with 7 nucleotides matching TRBD1. Germline assignment: CDR1 MNHEY and CDR2 SMNVEV (reference sequence). J lost 7 bases, V lost 5 bases, and 22 bases had no gene match. This CDR3 has 19 residues. The variable domain in full, completed from reference TRBV27 and TRBJ1-4, reads EAQVTQNPRYLITVTGKKLTVTCSQNMNHEYMSWYRQDPGLGLRQIYYSMNVEVTDKGDVPEGYKVSRKEKRNFPLILESPSPNQTSLYFCASSPNRFRDSSLREKLFFGSGTQLSVL.

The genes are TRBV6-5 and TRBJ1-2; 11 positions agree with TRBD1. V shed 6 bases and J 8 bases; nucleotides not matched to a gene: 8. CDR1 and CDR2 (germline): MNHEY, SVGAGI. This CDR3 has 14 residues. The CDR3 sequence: CASSRGQGARGYTF. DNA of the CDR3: TGTGCCAGCAGCCGAGGACAGGGGGCGCGAGGCTACACCTTC.

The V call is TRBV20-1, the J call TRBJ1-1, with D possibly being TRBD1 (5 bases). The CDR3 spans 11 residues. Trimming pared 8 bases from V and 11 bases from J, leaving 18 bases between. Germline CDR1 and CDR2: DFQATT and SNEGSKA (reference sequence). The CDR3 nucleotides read TGCAGTACTACACGGAGGGGCGGGGCTTTCTTT. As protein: CSTTRRGGAFF.

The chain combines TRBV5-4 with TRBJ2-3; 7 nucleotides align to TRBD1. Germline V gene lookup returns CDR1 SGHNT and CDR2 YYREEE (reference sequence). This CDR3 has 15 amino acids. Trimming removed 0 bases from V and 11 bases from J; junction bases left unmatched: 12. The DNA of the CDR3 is TGTGCCAGCAGCTTGGAGGGGGCCGGCCAAAGGATGCAGTATTTT. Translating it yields CASSLEGAGQRMQYF.

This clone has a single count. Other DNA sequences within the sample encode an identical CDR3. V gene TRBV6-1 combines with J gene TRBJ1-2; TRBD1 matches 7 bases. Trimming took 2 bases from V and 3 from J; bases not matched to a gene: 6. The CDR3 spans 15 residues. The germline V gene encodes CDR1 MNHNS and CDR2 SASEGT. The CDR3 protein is CASSERSGGHYGYTF. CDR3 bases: TGTGCCAGCAGTGAAAGGTCAGGGGGTCACTATGGCTACACCTTC.

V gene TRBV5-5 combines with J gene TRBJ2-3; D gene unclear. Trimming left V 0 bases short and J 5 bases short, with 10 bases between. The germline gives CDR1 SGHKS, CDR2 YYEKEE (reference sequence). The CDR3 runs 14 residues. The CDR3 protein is CASSLEPTLDTQYF. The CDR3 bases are TGTGCCAGCAGCTTGGAACCCACATTAGATACGCAGTATTTT.

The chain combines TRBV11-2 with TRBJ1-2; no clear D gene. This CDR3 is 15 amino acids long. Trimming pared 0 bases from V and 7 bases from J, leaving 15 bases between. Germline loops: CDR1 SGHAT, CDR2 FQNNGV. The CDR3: CASSLDRAGRVGYTF. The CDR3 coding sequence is TGTGCCAGCAGCTTAGATCGAGCAGGAAGAGTTGGCTACACCTTC.

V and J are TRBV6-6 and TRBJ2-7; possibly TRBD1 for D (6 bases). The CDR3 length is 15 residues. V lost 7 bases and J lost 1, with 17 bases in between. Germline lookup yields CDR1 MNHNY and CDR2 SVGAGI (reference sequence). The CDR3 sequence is CASKITGTLSYEQYF. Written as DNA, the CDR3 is TGTGCCAGCAAAATAACCGGGACACTATCCTACGAGCAGTACTTC.

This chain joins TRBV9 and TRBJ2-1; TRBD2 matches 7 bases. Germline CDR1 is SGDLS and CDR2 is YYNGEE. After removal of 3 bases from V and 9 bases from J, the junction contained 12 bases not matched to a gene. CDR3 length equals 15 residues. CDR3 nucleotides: TGTGCCAGCAGCGGGGGAGGCTACCCGGGGGGTGAGCAGTTCTTC. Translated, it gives CASSGGGYPGGEQFF.

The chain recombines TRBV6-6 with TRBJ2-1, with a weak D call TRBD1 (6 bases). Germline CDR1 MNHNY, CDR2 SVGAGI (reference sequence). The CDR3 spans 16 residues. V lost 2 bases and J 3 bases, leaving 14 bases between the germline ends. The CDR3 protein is CASSYGNRVSYNEQFF. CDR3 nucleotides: TGTGCCAGCAGTTACGGAAACAGGGTTAGCTACAATGAGCAGTTCTTC.

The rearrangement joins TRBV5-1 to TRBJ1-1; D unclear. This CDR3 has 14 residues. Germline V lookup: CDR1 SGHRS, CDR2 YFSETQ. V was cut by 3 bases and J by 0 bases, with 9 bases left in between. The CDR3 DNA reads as TGCGCCAGCAGCTCACTAGGAGTGAACACTGAAGCTTTCTTT. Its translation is CASSSLGVNTEAFF.

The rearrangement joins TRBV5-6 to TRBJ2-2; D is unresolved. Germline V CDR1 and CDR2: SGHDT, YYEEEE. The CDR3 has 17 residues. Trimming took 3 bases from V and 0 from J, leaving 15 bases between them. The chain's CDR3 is CASSSSPQRSNTGELFF. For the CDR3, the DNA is TGTGCCAGCAGCTCGTCCCCTCAGCGCTCGAACACCGGGGAGCTGTTTTTT.

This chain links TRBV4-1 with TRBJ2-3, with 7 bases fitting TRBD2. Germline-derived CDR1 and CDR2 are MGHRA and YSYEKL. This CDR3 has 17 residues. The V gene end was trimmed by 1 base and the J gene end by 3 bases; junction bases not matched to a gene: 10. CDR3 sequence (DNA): TGCGCCAGCAGCCAAGCCATCCGGGGGACTAAGACAGATACGCAGTATTTT. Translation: CASSQAIRGTKTDTQYF.

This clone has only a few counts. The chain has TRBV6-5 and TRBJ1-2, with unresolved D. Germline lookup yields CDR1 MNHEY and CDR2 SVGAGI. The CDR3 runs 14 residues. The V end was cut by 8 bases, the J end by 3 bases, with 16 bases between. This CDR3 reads CASSQNSRDYGYTF. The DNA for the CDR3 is TGTGCCAGCTCGCAAAATTCTCGGGACTATGGCTACACCTTC.

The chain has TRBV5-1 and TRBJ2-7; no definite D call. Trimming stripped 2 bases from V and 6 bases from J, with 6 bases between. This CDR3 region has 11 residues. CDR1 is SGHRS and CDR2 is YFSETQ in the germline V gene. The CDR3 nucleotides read TGCGCCAGCAGCTTTCTCGGCGAGCAGTACTTC. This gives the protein CASSFLGEQYF.

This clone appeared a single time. As DNA, the CDR3 is TGTGCCAGCAGCTTGAGAGAGCAGGATCCCCTCCACTTT. This codes for CASSLREQDPLHF. This chain joins TRBV5-4 and TRBJ1-6; D uncertain. With 1 base removed from V and 13 bases from J, the gap between germline ends came to 12 bases. The V gene's germline CDR1 is SGHNT and CDR2 YYREEE (reference sequence). The CDR3 loop spans 13 amino acids.

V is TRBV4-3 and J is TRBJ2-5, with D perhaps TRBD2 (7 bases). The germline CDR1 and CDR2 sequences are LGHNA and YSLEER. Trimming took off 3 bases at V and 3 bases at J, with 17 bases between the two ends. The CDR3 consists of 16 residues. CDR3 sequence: CASSHRQAGVKETQYF. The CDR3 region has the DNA TGCGCCAGCAGCCACCGACAGGCGGGGGTTAAAGAGACCCAGTACTTC.

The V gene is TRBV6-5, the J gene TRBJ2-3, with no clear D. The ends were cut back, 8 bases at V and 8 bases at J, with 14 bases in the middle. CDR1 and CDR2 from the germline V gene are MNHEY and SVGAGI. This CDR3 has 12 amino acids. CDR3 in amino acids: CASGVSGGTQYF. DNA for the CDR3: TGTGCCAGCGGAGTCTCGGGTGGTACGCAGTATTTT.